This TCR beta chain was retrieved from a study of sequential checkpoint blockade in melanoma. Treatment described: randomized to nivolumab then ipilimumab (arm A) or the reverse (arm B). Some clones are missing from TCRdb's copy, which holds only in-frame ones; the method was immunoSEQ multiplex PCR. Seen here are approximately 17,000 clones, around 94% observed once, and the top ten hold 24%. This TCR came from a human donor with melanoma. The sample consisted of CD8+ T cells sorted from blood (inferred from file names), taken from a patient given nivolumab and ipilimumab in sequence.

DNA of the CDR3: TGTGCCAGCAGCACGGCTCCAGCGGGAGGGCCGGTAGAGCAGTACTTC. Residues: CASSTAPAGGPVEQYF. The rearrangement links TRBV13 to TRBJ2-7; 10 nucleotides line up with TRBD2. Trimming at V came to 5 bases and at J to 7 bases, leaving 14 bases not matched to a gene. The CDR3 sequence is 16 residues long. CDR1 is PRHDT and CDR2 is FYEKMQ in the germline V gene (reference sequence).